Here is one TCR beta chain with its context. This table comes from immunoSEQ multiplex PCR, and its TCRdb copy is limited to in-frame clones, with some not included. The profile covers approximately 210,000 clones, with around 87% appearing a single time and 7% to 8.5% taken by the ten largest. The source of the sample is a study of blood T cell repertoires in COVID-19. Trimming pared 7 bases from V and 2 bases from J, leaving 17 bases between. The CDR3 is 15 amino acids. Germline lookup yields CDR1 LGHDT and CDR2 YNNKEL (reference sequence). The receptor was isolated from a man aged 25 to 40 in a cohort exposed to, infected with or recovered from COVID-19 (not recorded which). V and J are TRBV3-1 (or the pseudogene TRBV3-2) and TRBJ1-2; perhaps TRBD1 as D (6 bases). The sequenced sample consisted of PBMCs or T cells enriched from blood (not recorded which). CDR3 sequence (DNA): TGTGCCAGCAATTTCCAGACGGGACAAAACTATGGCTACACCTTC. The encoded protein is CASNFQTGQNYGYTF.